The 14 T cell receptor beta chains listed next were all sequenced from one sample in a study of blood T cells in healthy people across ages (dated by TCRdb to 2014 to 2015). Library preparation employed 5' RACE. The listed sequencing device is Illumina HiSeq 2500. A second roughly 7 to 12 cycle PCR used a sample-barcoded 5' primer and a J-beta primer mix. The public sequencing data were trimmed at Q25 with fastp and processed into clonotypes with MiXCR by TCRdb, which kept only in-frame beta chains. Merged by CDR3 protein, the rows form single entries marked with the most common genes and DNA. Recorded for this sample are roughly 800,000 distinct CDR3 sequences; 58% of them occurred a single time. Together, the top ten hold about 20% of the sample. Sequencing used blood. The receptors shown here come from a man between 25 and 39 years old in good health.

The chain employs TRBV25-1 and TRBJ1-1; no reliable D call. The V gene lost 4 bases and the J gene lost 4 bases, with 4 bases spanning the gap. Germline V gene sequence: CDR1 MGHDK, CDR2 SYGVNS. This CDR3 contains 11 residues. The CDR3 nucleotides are TGTGCCAGCAGTGCGTTCACTGAAGCTTTCTTT. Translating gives CASSAFTEAFF. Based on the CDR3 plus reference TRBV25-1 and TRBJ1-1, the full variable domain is EADIYQTPRYLVIGTGKKITLECSQTMGHDKMYWYQQDPGMELHLIHYSYGVNSTEKGDLSSESTVSRIRTEHFPLTLESARPSHTSQYLCASSAFTEAFFGQGTRLTVV.

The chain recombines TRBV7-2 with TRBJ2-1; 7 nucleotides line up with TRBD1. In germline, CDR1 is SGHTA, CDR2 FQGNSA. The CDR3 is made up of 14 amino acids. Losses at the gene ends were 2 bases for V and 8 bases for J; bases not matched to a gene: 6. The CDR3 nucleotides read TGTGCCAGCAGCTTACAGGACAGGATAGATGAGCAGTTCTTC. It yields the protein CASSLQDRIDEQFF.

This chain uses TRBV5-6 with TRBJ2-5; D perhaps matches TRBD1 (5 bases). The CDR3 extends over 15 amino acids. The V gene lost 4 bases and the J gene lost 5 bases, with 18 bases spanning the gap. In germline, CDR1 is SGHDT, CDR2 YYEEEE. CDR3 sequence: CASSGNSQGYETQYF. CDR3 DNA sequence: TGTGCCAGCAGCGGCAATTCTCAGGGTTACGAGACCCAGTACTTC.

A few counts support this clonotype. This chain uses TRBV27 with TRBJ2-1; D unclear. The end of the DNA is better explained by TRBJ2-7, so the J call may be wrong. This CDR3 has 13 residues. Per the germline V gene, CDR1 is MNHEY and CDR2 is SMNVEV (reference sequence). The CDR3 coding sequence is TGTGCCAGCAGTGCTGCTACGTCCTACGAGCAGTACTTC. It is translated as CASSAATSYEQYF.

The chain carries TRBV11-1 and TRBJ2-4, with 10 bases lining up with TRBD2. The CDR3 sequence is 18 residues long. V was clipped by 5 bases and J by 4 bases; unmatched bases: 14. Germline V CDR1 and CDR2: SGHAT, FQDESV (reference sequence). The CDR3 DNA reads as TGTGCCAGCAGCCAATACAGGGGCCTAGCGGGAGCAAAAAACATTCAGTACTTC. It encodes CASSQYRGLAGAKNIQYF.

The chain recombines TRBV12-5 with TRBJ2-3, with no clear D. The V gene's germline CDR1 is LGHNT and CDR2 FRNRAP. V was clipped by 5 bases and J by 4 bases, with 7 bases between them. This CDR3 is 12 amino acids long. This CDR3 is CASGPGADTQYF. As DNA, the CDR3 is TGTGCTAGTGGTCCTGGCGCAGATACGCAGTATTTT. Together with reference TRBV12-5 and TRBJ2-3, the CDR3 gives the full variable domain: DARVTQTPRHKVTEMGQEVTMRCQPILGHNTVFWYRQTMMQGLELLAYFRNRAPLDDSGMPKDRFSAEMPDATLATLKIQPSEPRDSAVYFCASGPGADTQYFGPGTRLTVL.

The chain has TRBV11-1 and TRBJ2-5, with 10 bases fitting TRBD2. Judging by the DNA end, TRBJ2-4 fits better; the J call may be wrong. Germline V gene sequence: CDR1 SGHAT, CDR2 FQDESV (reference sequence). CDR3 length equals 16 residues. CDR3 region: CASSLEASGGPNIQYF. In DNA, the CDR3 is TGTGCCAGCAGCTTAGAAGCTAGCGGGGGACCAAACATTCAGTACTTC.

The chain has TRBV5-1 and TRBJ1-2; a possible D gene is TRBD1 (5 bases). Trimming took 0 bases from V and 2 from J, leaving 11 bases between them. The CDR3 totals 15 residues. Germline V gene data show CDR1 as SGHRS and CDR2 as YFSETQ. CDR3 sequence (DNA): TGCGCCAGCAGCTTGGAAGGGGACCTAAACTATGGCTACACCTTC. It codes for CASSLEGDLNYGYTF.

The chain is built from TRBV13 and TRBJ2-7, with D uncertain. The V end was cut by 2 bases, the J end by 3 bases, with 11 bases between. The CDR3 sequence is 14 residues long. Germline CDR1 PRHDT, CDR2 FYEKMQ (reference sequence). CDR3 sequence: CASSLPDGNYEQYF. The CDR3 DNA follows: TGTGCCAGCAGCTTACCGGACGGCAACTACGAGCAGTACTTC.

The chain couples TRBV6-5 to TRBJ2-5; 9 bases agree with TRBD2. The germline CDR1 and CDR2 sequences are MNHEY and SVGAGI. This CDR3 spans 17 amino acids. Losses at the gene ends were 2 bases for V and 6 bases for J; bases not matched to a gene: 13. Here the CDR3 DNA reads TGTGCCAGCAGTTACGGGAATAGCGGGAGTCTCGGGAAGACCCAGTACTTC. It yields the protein CASSYGNSGSLGKTQYF.

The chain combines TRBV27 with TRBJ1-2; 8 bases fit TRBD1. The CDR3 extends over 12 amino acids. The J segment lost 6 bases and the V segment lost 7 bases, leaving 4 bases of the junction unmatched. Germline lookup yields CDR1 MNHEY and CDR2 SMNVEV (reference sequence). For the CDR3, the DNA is TGTGCCAGCAAAGAGACAGGGGATGGCTACACCTTC. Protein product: CASKETGDGYTF.

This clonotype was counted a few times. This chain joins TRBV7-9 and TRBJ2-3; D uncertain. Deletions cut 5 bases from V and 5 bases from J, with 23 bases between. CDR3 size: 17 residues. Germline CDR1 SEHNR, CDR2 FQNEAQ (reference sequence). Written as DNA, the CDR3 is TGTGCCAGCAGCCCACTCGCGACCGGGCCGGTGGGAGATACGCAGTATTTT. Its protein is CASSPLATGPVGDTQYF.

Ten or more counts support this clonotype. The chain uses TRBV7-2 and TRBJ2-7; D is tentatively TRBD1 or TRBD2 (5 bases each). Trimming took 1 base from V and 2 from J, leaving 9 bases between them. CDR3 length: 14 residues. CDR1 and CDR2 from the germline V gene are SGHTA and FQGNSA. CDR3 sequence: CASSLGGRPYEQYF. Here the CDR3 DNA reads TGTGCCAGCAGCTTAGGGGGACGGCCCTACGAGCAGTACTTC.

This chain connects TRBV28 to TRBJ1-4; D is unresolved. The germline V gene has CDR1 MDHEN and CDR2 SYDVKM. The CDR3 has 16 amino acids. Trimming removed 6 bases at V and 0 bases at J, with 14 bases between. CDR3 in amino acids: CASSRRRSSTNEKLFF. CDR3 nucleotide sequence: TGTGCCAGCAGCCGCCGTCGCAGCTCAACTAATGAAAAACTGTTTTTT.